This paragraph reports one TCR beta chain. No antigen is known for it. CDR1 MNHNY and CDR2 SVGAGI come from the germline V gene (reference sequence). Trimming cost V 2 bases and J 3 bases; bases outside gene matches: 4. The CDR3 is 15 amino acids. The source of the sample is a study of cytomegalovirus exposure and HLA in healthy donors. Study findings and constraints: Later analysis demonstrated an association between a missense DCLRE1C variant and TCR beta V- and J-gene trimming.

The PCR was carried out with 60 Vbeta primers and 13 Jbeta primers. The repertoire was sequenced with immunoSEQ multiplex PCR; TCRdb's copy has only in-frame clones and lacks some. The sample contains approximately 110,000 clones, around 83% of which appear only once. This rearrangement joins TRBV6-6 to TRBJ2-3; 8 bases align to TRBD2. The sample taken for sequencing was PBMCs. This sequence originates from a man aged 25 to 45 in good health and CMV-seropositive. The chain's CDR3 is CASSYGGGQTDTQYF. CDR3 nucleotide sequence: TGTGCCAGCAGTTACGGCGGGGGGCAGACAGATACGCAGTATTTT.